Presented here are 20 T cell receptor beta chains from one specimen sequenced in a study of blood T cell repertoires in COVID-19. TCRdb keeps only in-frame clones here, not all; method: immunoSEQ multiplex PCR. Of approximately 350,000 clones in the sample, about nine tenths were seen once. Sequenced input: peripheral blood. Receptors were obtained from a woman aged 70-85 years with COVID-19, enrolled during active disease.

J is TRBJ1-5 and V is TRBV6-1; 7 nucleotides align to TRBD1. In germline, CDR1 is MNHNS, CDR2 SASEGT. The V segment lost 1 base and the J segment 4 bases; nucleotides outside the gene matches: 4. The CDR3 has 15 amino acids. The chain's CDR3 is CASSEGPGGNQPQHF. The CDR3 DNA follows: TGTGCCAGCAGTGAAGGTCCAGGGGGGAATCAGCCCCAGCATTTT.

The genes are TRBV27 and TRBJ1-5; no clear D. This CDR3 comprises 15 residues. V was shortened by 2 bases and J by 1 base, with 9 bases between the two germline ends. Germline V gene lookup returns CDR1 MNHEY and CDR2 SMNVEV (reference sequence). The CDR3 loop is CASSLAGGSNQPQHF. CDR3 nucleotides: TGTGCCAGCAGTTTAGCGGGAGGGAGCAATCAGCCCCAGCATTTT.

The chain uses TRBV9 and TRBJ2-1, with 11 positions matching TRBD2. The germline V gene encodes CDR1 SGDLS and CDR2 YYNGEE. V lost 3 bases, J lost 6 bases, and 5 bases stayed unmatched. This CDR3 contains 15 residues. CDR3 sequence reads: CASSDSGGERNEQFF. CDR3 nucleotide sequence: TGTGCCAGCAGCGATAGCGGGGGGGAACGCAATGAGCAGTTCTTC.

The V and J genes are TRBV27 and TRBJ2-5, with D possibly matching TRBD2 (5 bases). Deletions cut 2 bases from V and 7 bases from J, with 8 bases between. This CDR3 spans 12 amino acids. CDR1 MNHEY and CDR2 SMNVEV come from the germline V gene (reference sequence). CDR3 DNA: TGTGCCAGCAGTTTAAGTGAGGGGACCCAGTACTTC. It yields the protein CASSLSEGTQYF.

This chain uses TRBV9 with TRBJ1-6; 8 nucleotides line up with TRBD1. The germline V gene has CDR1 SGDLS and CDR2 YYNGEE. With 3 bases clipped from V and 7 bases from J, the junction kept 6 bases outside the gene matches. The CDR3 has 15 residues. For the CDR3, the DNA is TGTGCCAGCAGCGCAGGACAGGGTGGCAATTCACCCCTCCACTTT. Translation: CASSAGQGGNSPLHF.

This clone appeared a single time. The rearrangement uses TRBV27 and TRBJ1-2; a weak D match, TRBD1 (5 bases). Germline assignment: CDR1 MNHEY and CDR2 SMNVEV (reference sequence). This CDR3 spans 14 amino acids. Trimming shortened V by 6 bases and J by 4 bases, and 15 bases separated the two germline ends. DNA of the CDR3: TGTGCCAGCAGGGAGGGGTCCTCCTTCTATGGCTACACCTTC. Translation: CASREGSSFYGYTF.

This clone has only one observation. The chain recombines TRBV14 with TRBJ2-7; 10 positions match TRBD1. Losses at the gene ends were 1 base for V and 7 bases for J; bases not matched to a gene: 16. CDR1 SGHDN and CDR2 FVKESK come from the germline V gene. The CDR3 is 18 residues long. CDR3 coding DNA: TGTGCCAGCAGCCAAGCCCTTGGACAGGGGGATTTCTCGTGGGAGCAGTACTTC. Its protein product is CASSQALGQGDFSWEQYF.

The count of this clone is one. The chain links TRBV19 to TRBJ1-5, with 8 bases that match TRBD1. The length of the CDR3 is 14 residues. Trimming cost V 7 bases and J 6 bases; bases outside gene matches: 8. Per the germline V gene, CDR1 is LNHDA and CDR2 is SQIVND (reference sequence). The CDR3 loop reads CASIDRGSPQPQHF. The CDR3 DNA reads as TGTGCCAGTATTGACAGGGGCAGTCCTCAGCCCCAGCATTTT.

The rearrangement links TRBV12-5 to TRBJ2-7; perhaps TRBD1 as D (6 bases). The CDR3 totals 11 residues. Germline V gene data show CDR1 as LGHNT and CDR2 as FRNRAP. Trimming shortened V by 3 bases and J by 8 bases, and 8 bases separated the two germline ends. The CDR3 loop reads CASGFGGQQYF. Written as DNA, the CDR3 is TGTGCTAGTGGTTTTGGGGGCCAGCAGTACTTC. The variable domain in full, completed from reference TRBV12-5 and TRBJ2-7, reads DARVTQTPRHKVTEMGQEVTMRCQPILGHNTVFWYRQTMMQGLELLAYFRNRAPLDDSGMPKDRFSAEMPDATLATLKIQPSEPRDSAVYFCASGFGGQQYFGPGTRLTVT.

In this sample, this clone turned up once. The chain has TRBV9 and TRBJ1-5; D call uncertain. V was trimmed by 0 bases and J by 1 base, leaving 8 bases between them. This CDR3 region has 15 residues. Germline assignment: CDR1 SGDLS and CDR2 YYNGEE. The chain's CDR3 is CASSVGVASNQPQHF. As DNA, the CDR3 is TGTGCCAGCAGCGTAGGGGTAGCCAGCAATCAGCCCCAGCATTTT.

CDR3 coding DNA: TGTGCCAGCAGCCTCGGGGGTTCTAACACCATATATTTT. Translation: CASSLGGSNTIYF. The chain employs TRBV5-4 and TRBJ1-3; a weak D match, TRBD1 (5 bases). This CDR3 comprises 13 residues. Germline V CDR1 and CDR2: SGHNT, YYREEE (reference sequence). Deletions cut 4 bases from V and 7 bases from J, with 12 bases between.

V and J are TRBV10-2 and TRBJ2-5; no clear D. V lost 6 bases and J lost 4, with 9 bases in between. This CDR3 has 12 amino acids. The germline V gene has CDR1 WSHSY and CDR2 SAAADI. The CDR3 spells CASSPIGETQYF. DNA for the CDR3: TGCGCCAGCAGCCCCATCGGAGAGACCCAGTACTTC.

This chain joins TRBV27 and TRBJ1-2; TRBD1 matches at 9 bases. The ends lost 7 bases at V and 4 bases at J; junction bases unmatched: 7. CDR1 and CDR2 (germline): MNHEY, SMNVEV (reference sequence). The CDR3 loop spans 14 amino acids. The CDR3 here is CASTPGTGSYGYTF. DNA of the CDR3: TGTGCCAGCACTCCCGGGACAGGGAGCTATGGCTACACCTTC.

The CDR3 spells CASSPYEVEKLFF. CDR3 bases: TGTGCCAGCAGCCCCTATGAAGTTGAAAAACTGTTTTTT. The chain has TRBV6-6 and TRBJ1-4; D remains unclear. This CDR3 region has 13 residues. Trimming cost V 6 bases and J 7 bases, with 12 bases left between them. Germline V CDR1 and CDR2: MNHNY, SVGAGI (reference sequence).

This sequence joins TRBV24-1 and TRBJ2-1; 8 bases line up with TRBD2. This CDR3 spans 15 amino acids. CDR1 is KGHDR and CDR2 is SFDVKD in the germline V gene. Trimming took 3 bases from V and 5 from J; bases not matched to a gene: 5. CDR3 sequence (DNA): TGTGCCACCAGTGATCGGGGACTAGAGAACAATGAGCAGTTCTTC. It translates to CATSDRGLENNEQFF.

V usage is TRBV4-3 and J usage is TRBJ1-3; TRBD1 agrees at 8 bases. The CDR3 sequence is 16 residues long. Germline lookup yields CDR1 LGHNA and CDR2 YSLEER. V gave up 0 bases and J gave up 1 base; unmatched junction bases: 2. In nucleotides, the CDR3 is TGCGCCAGCAGCCAAGACAGGGGGCAATCTGGAAACACCATATATTTT. Translating gives CASSQDRGQSGNTIYF.

The V and J genes are TRBV3-1 (or the pseudogene TRBV3-2) and TRBJ1-4; D is uncertain. Per the germline V gene, CDR1 is LGHDT and CDR2 is YNNKEL (reference sequence). The V end lost 0 bases, the J end lost 8 bases, and 13 bases lay between the germline ends. CDR3 size: 15 residues. The CDR3: CASSQDVTPREKLFF. The CDR3 DNA sequence: TGTGCCAGCAGCCAAGATGTAACCCCCCGGGAAAAACTGTTTTTT.

In regard to this clone: Other nucleotide sequences from this sample produce the same CDR3. The gene calls are TRBV13 and TRBJ1-1; a possible D gene is TRBD1 (5 bases). Between the trimmed V and J ends, which lost 3 bases and 1 base, there was a span of 9 bases. This CDR3 is 14 amino acids long. Germline assignment: CDR1 PRHDT and CDR2 FYEKMQ (reference sequence). Here the CDR3 reads CASSFGQGNTEAFF. In DNA form, the CDR3 reads TGTGCCAGCAGCTTCGGCCAGGGGAACACTGAAGCTTTCTTT. Supplemented by reference TRBV13 and TRBJ1-1, the full variable domain reads AAGVIQSPRHLIKEKRETATLKCYPIPRHDTVYWYQQGPGQDPQFLISFYEKMQSDKGSIPDRFSAQQFSDYHSELNMSSLELGDSALYFCASSFGQGNTEAFFGQGTRLTVV.

The CDR3 region has the DNA TGTGCCAGCATCCTCGACTCGGGCACTGAAGCTTTCTTT. It translates to CASILDSGTEAFF. The rearrangement links TRBV2 to TRBJ1-1; no definite D call. CDR3 size: 13 residues. V dropped 7 bases and J dropped 4 bases, with 13 bases sitting between them. In germline, CDR1 is SNHLY, CDR2 FYNNEI.

This clone was observed a few times. This rearrangement joins TRBV6-6 to TRBJ1-2, with D possibly matching TRBD1 (6 bases). Looked up from germline, CDR1 is MNHNY and CDR2 is SVGAGI (reference sequence). CDR3 length: 15 amino acids. Trimming cost V 0 bases and J 6 bases, with 14 bases left between them. Written as DNA, the CDR3 is TGTGCCAGCAGTTACTCCCGTCAGGGGTCTCATGGCTACACCTTC. Translated, it gives CASSYSRQGSHGYTF.